The 25 T cell receptor beta chains in this list originate from one sample, sequenced in a study (dated by TCRdb to about 2015). Libraries were constructed by 5' RACE. Instrument on record: Illumina MiSeq. The public reads were reprocessed in TCRdb via fastp at Q25 and MiXCR, keeping in-frame beta chains. A single entry per CDR3 protein holds the most common genes and DNA from its merged rows. Present in this sample are around 33,000 distinct CDR3 sequences, around 22% of which were seen just once. The top ten hold 4.3% of the sample. Sequenced: memory CD4+ T cells sorted from blood. The cell subset or site label, read with the paper, signifies: memory CD4+ T cells, CD4+CD45RO+CD25-. The receptors stem from a female donor with breast cancer.

Ten or more counts support this clonotype. V gene TRBV5-1 combines with J gene TRBJ1-1; D unresolved. The germline CDR1 and CDR2 sequences are SGHRS and YFSETQ. The CDR3 totals 15 residues. V shed 0 bases and J shed 3 bases, with 12 bases lying between them. The CDR3 reads CASSLAMGSHTEAFF. As DNA, the CDR3 is TGCGCCAGCAGCTTGGCCATGGGGTCCCACACTGAAGCTTTCTTT.

The chain joins TRBV4-1 to TRBJ1-1, with a weak D call TRBD1 (6 bases). Deletions cut 4 bases from V and 5 bases from J, with 20 bases between. The CDR3 sequence is 16 residues long. Germline V lookup: CDR1 MGHRA, CDR2 YSYEKL. CDR3 sequence: CASSLKVIRGGTEAFF. The DNA for the CDR3 is TGCGCCAGCAGCCTCAAAGTAATCAGGGGCGGAACTGAAGCTTTCTTT.

This clonotype was counted only a few times. The chain recombines TRBV3-1 with TRBJ1-4, with D possibly being TRBD1 (6 bases). Per germline, CDR1 LGHDT and CDR2 YNNKEL (reference sequence). The germline V and J ends were trimmed by 5 bases and 13 bases, with 26 bases remaining between them. There are 16 residues in the CDR3. In DNA form, the CDR3 reads TGTGCCAGCAGCTCAGGGAGGACAGTGGGTTTACAAGGACTGTTTTTT. Residues: CASSSGRTVGLQGLFF.

As for this clonotype: A read error may be the cause here, since a much bigger clone is one base away. The gene calls are TRBV20-1 and TRBJ1-2; D not resolved. The CDR3 has 14 amino acids. From germline, CDR1 is DFQATT and CDR2 SNEGSKA (reference sequence). CDR3 protein: CGAPRQAFNYGYTF. The CDR3 coding sequence is TGCGGTGCTCCTCGGCAGGCCTTCAACTATGGCTACACCTTC.

This clonotype has a handful of counts. The chain combines TRBV12-3 or TRBV12-4 with TRBJ1-2; D is perhaps TRBD1 (5 bases). The germline V and J ends were trimmed by 6 bases and 6 bases, with 14 bases remaining between them. The CDR3 contains 13 residues. The CDR3 protein is CASSRIQGDGYTF. CDR3 DNA: TGTGCCAGCAGCCGGATCCAGGGCGATGGCTACACCTTC.

The chain uses TRBV20-1 and TRBJ2-7; D tentatively fits TRBD1 or TRBD2 (5 bases each). In germline, CDR1 is DFQATT, CDR2 SNEGSKA (reference sequence). There are 12 residues in the CDR3. V lost 5 bases and J lost 2, with 10 bases in between. In DNA form, the CDR3 reads TGCAGTGCTCGGGACCCTGCCTACGAGCAGTACTTC. It encodes CSARDPAYEQYF.

This clonotype was counted ten times or more. The chain employs TRBV20-1 and TRBJ1-2; D remains unclear. V lost 5 bases to trimming and J lost 2 bases, with 15 bases between them. Per the germline V gene, CDR1 is DFQATT and CDR2 is SNEGSKA (reference sequence). The CDR3 runs 14 residues. CDR3 in DNA: TGCAGTGCTCCTCGGCAGGCCTTCAACTATGGCTACACCTTC. It translates to CSAPRQAFNYGYTF.

At least ten counts were recorded for this clonotype. V and J are TRBV6-2 or TRBV6-3 and TRBJ2-7, with D uncertain. V lost 0 bases and J lost 4, with 13 bases in between. Germline values: CDR1 MNHEY, CDR2 SVGEGT. The CDR3 loop spans 15 amino acids. The CDR3 DNA follows: TGTGCCAGCAGTTACTCCGCGGCCAACGGGTACGAGCAGTACTTC. Translating gives CASSYSAANGYEQYF.

A remark on this clonotype: This may come from a read error, since a much larger clone is one base off. The V call is TRBV12-3 or TRBV12-4, the J call TRBJ2-5, with 7 bases identical to TRBD1. The V segment lost 4 bases and the J segment 5 bases; nucleotides outside the gene matches: 10. The length of the CDR3 is 15 residues. The CDR3 region has the DNA TGTGCCAGCAGTTCAGCTGACAGGGTGGGGGAGACCCAGTACTTC. It is translated as CASSSADRVGETQYF.

In this sample, this clonotype turned up many times. The chain combines TRBV4-2 with TRBJ2-7; D is unresolved. Germline V gene sequence: CDR1 LGHNA, CDR2 YNFKEQ. This CDR3 region has 13 residues. The germline V and J ends were trimmed by 1 base and 5 bases, with 9 bases remaining between them. As DNA, the CDR3 is TGTGCCAGCAGCCAAGGAAAGTCGGACGAGCAGTACTTC. Amino acids: CASSQGKSDEQYF.

Notes on this clonotype: Given a much more abundant clone one base away, this may be a read error. The chain links TRBV9 to TRBJ2-7; 8 bases line up with TRBD1. Looked up from germline, CDR1 is SGDLS and CDR2 is YYNGEE. The V segment lost 10 bases and the J segment 2 bases; nucleotides outside the gene matches: 11. The CDR3 is made up of 14 amino acids. CDR3 amino acids: CAGTPGTGAYEQYF. As DNA, the CDR3 is TGTGCCGGCACCCCGGGGACAGGAGCCTACGAGCAGTACTTC.

Remarks on this clonotype: Germline is not matched at one junction end, which may reflect a read error. This chain connects TRBV9 to TRBJ1-1, with 7 bases aligning to TRBD1. The CDR3 is 12 residues long. Germline V gene lookup returns CDR1 SGDLS and CDR2 YYNGEE. The CDR3 nucleotides are TGTGCAAGCAGCGTAGAAGGGGGCATAGCTTTCTTT. Amino acids: CASSVEGGIAFF.

The chain combines TRBV7-9 with TRBJ2-1; 7 bases agree with TRBD1. Losses at the gene ends were 4 bases for V and 4 bases for J; bases not matched to a gene: 7. The CDR3 sequence is 15 residues long. From germline, CDR1 is SEHNR and CDR2 FQNEAQ (reference sequence). The CDR3 loop is CASSSPGQRYNEQFF. The CDR3 DNA reads as TGTGCCAGCAGCTCTCCGGGACAGAGATACAATGAGCAGTTCTTC.

The sample holds a few counts of this clonotype. The chain has TRBV7-3 and TRBJ2-1; D possibly uses TRBD1 or TRBD2 (5 bases each). This CDR3 comprises 14 residues. Trimming left V 4 bases short and J 6 bases short, with 13 bases between. The V gene's germline CDR1 is SGHTA and CDR2 FQGTGA. CDR3 DNA sequence: TGTGCCAGCAGCTGGGGACCCTCTGTCAATGAGCAGTTCTTC. It specifies CASSWGPSVNEQFF.

The V and J genes are TRBV3-1 and TRBJ2-5; TRBD2 is a possible D gene (6 bases). The CDR3 is 15 amino acids. Trimming left V 1 base short and J 1 base short, with 10 bases between. Germline V gene sequence: CDR1 LGHDT, CDR2 YNNKEL (reference sequence). The CDR3 sequence is CASSQVPAGQETQYF. The CDR3 DNA follows: TGTGCCAGCAGCCAAGTCCCAGCGGGCCAAGAGACCCAGTACTTC.

By its share, this clonotype is medium-sized. The chain combines TRBV4-2 with TRBJ1-1; tentatively, D is TRBD1 (6 bases). V was shortened by 4 bases and J by 5 bases, with 14 bases between the two germline ends. CDR1 is LGHNA and CDR2 is YNFKEQ in the germline V gene. There are 14 residues in the CDR3. The CDR3 is CASSPSRGSTEAFF. The DNA of the CDR3 is TGTGCCAGCAGCCCGAGCAGGGGTTCGACTGAAGCTTTCTTT.

The sample holds many counts of this clonotype. V usage is TRBV5-1 and J usage is TRBJ2-2, with TRBD1 identical over 7 bases. The J segment lost 4 bases and the V segment lost 3 bases, leaving 3 bases of the junction unmatched. The CDR3 sequence is 14 residues long. The V gene's germline CDR1 is SGHRS and CDR2 YFSETQ. CDR3 sequence (DNA): TGCGCCAGCAGCTGGACAGGACCCACCGGGGAGCTGTTTTTT. Encoded protein: CASSWTGPTGELFF.

About this clonotype: The germline gene is not matched at one end of the junction; a read error may be the cause. V usage is TRBV7-3 and J usage is TRBJ1-2, with 9 bases identical to TRBD1. CDR3 length equals 14 residues. Germline loops: CDR1 SGHTA, CDR2 FQGTGA. The CDR3, as DNA: TGTGCCAGCAGCCCAACAGGGGGCACCTATGGCTGCACCTTC. This gives the protein CASSPTGGTYGCTF. The variable domain in full, with the rest retrieved from reference TRBV7-3 and TRBJ1-2, is GAGVSQTPSNKVTEKGKYVELRCDPISGHTALYWYRQSLGQGPEFLIYFQGTGAADDSGLPNDRFFAVRPEGSVSTLKIQRTERGDSAVYLCASSPTGGTYGCTFGSGTRLTVV.

This clonotype was observed at least ten times. The chain carries TRBV29-1 and TRBJ2-3; maybe TRBD2 (6 bases). Trimming took 7 bases from V and 4 from J, leaving 12 bases between them. The CDR3 loop spans 12 amino acids. Germline CDR1 reads SQVTM; CDR2 reads ANQGSEA. This CDR3 reads CSGQLAPDTQYF. DNA of the CDR3: TGCAGCGGACAACTAGCCCCAGATACGCAGTATTTT.

In this sample, this clonotype turned up a few times. The gene calls are TRBV9 and TRBJ2-2; 11 nucleotides match TRBD2. This CDR3 contains 16 residues. CDR1 and CDR2 from the germline V gene are SGDLS and YYNGEE. Germline trimming cut 2 bases from V and 3 bases from J; bases unmatched to any gene: 3. In DNA form, the CDR3 reads TGTGCCAGCAGCGTCCTAGCGGGAGGTTACACCGGGGAGCTGTTTTTT. This sequence encodes CASSVLAGGYTGELFF.

The V and J genes are TRBV12-3 or TRBV12-4 and TRBJ2-1; a weak D match, TRBD1 (8 bases). The CDR3 consists of 16 residues. Trimming shortened V by 6 bases and J by 1 base, and 16 bases separated the two germline ends. The CDR3 region has the DNA TGTGCCAGCAGAGGACAGGGAGGGGGTTCCTACAATGAGCAGTTCTTC. Its translation is CASRGQGGGSYNEQFF.

The genes are TRBV7-6 and TRBJ2-5, with D perhaps matching TRBD2 (6 bases). CDR1 SGHVS and CDR2 FNYEAQ come from the germline V gene. The CDR3 covers 14 residues. Deletions cut 4 bases from V and 1 base from J, with 10 bases between. CDR3 nucleotide sequence: TGTGCCAGCAGCTCCCGGGACTTCCAAGAGACCCAGTACTTC. Protein: CASSSRDFQETQYF.

This clonotype was detected many times. This chain joins TRBV29-1 and TRBJ2-2; 10 bases map to TRBD1. The CDR3 loop spans 16 amino acids. The germline CDR1 and CDR2 sequences are SQVTM and ANQGSEA. With V trimmed by 6 bases and J by 4 bases, 11 bases remained unmatched. CDR3 amino acids: CSVYDRGRLGTGELFF. The CDR3 DNA follows: TGCAGCGTCTACGACAGGGGGCGCTTGGGCACCGGGGAGCTGTTTTTT.

CDR3 sequence (DNA): TGTGCCAGCAGCCACGACGAGGGCGTCTACGAGCAGTACTTC. Residues: CASSHDEGVYEQYF. The chain joins TRBV3-1 to TRBJ2-7, with D perhaps matching TRBD2 (5 bases). V gave up 3 bases and J gave up 3 bases, with 12 bases separating them. The CDR3 spans 14 residues. CDR1 and CDR2 (germline): LGHDT, YNNKEL (reference sequence).

Many counts were recorded for this clonotype. V is TRBV10-3 and J is TRBJ2-2; TRBD2 agrees at 13 bases. The CDR3 covers 20 residues. The V and J ends lost 0 bases and 1 base, in that order; junction bases with no gene match: 8. The germline gives CDR1 ENHRY, CDR2 SYGVKD. The CDR3 is CAISESPRLAGGWNTGELFF. CDR3 bases: TGTGCCATCAGTGAGTCTCCGAGACTAGCGGGGGGCTGGAACACCGGGGAGCTGTTTTTT.